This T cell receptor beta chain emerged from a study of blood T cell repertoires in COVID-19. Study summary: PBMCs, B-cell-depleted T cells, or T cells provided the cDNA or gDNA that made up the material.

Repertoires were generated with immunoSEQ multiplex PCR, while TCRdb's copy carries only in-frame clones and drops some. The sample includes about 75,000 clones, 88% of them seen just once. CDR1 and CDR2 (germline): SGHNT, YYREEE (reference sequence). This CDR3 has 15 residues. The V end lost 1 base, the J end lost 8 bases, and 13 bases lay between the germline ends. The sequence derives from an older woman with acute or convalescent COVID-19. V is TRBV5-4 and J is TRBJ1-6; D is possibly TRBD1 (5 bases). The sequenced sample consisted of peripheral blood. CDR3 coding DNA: TGTGCCAGCAGCTTGAGACAGCTCCCAGATTCACCCCTCCACTTT. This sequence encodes CASSLRQLPDSPLHF.